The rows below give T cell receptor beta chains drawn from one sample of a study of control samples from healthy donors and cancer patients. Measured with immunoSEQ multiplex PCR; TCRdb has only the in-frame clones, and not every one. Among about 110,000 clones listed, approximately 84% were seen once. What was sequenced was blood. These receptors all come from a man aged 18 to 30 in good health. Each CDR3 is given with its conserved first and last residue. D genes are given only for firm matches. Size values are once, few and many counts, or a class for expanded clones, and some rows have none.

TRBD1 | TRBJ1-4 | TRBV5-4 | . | CASSLWGRGVDEKLFF | TGTGCCAGCAGCTTGTGGGGCAGGGGGGTGGACGAAAAACTGTTTTTT
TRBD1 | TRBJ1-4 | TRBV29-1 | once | CSVEVGKSGTGKKLFF | TGCAGCGTTGAAGTCGGGAAGTCCGGGACAGGGAAAAAACTGTTTTTT
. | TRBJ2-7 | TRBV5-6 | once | CASSLWPGTLRNEQYF | TGTGCCAGCAGCTTGTGGCCGGGGACCTTGAGAAACGAGCAGTACTTC
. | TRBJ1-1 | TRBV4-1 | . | CASSRGPGAEAFF | TGCGCCAGCAGCCGCGGACCGGGCGCTGAAGCTTTCTTT
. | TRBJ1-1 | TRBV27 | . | CASALVLSVNTEAFF | TGTGCCAGTGCATTAGTCCTTTCGGTGAACACTGAAGCTTTCTTT
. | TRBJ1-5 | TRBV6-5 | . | CASRDRQGNQPQHF | TGTGCCAGCAGGGATAGACAGGGCAATCAGCCCCAGCATTTT
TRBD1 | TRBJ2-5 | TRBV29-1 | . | CSVAPGQGSSETQYF | TGCAGCGTGGCCCCGGGACAGGGGTCCTCAGAGACCCAGTACTTC
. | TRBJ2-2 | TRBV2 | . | CASRWRRELFF | TGTGCCAGCAGATGGCGGAGGGAGCTGTTTTTT
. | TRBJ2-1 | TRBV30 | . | CAWSRSSYNEQFF | TGTGCCTGGAGCCGGAGCTCCTACAATGAGCAGTTCTTC
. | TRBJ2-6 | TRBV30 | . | CAWAPRGSGANVLTF | TGTGCCTGGGCCCCCAGGGGCTCTGGGGCCAACGTCCTGACTTTC
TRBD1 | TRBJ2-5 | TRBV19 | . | CASRTGGQETQYF | TGTGCCAGTAGGACAGGGGGGCAAGAGACCCAGTACTTC
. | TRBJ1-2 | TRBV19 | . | CASSFGPNYGYTF | TGTGCCAGTAGCTTCGGGCCTAACTATGGCTACACCTTC
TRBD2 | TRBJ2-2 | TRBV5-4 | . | CASSPWAGGGADTGELFF | TGTGCCAGCAGCCCGTGGGCGGGCGGGGGGGCGGATACCGGGGAGCTGTTTTTT
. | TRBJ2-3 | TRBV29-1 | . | CSVEGAPDTQYF | TGCAGCGTTGAAGGGGCGCCAGATACGCAGTATTTT
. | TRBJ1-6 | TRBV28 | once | CASKSRGQYNSPLHF | TGTGCCAGCAAATCCAGGGGTCAATATAATTCACCCCTCCACTTT
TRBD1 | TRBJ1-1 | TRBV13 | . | CASSFGQGRTEAFF | TGTGCCAGCAGCTTCGGACAGGGGAGGACTGAAGCTTTCTTT
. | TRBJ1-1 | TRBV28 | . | CASSTEVNTEAFF | TGTGCCAGCAGCACCGAGGTGAACACTGAAGCTTTCTTT
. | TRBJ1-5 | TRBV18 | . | CASSPEGAQPQHF | TGTGCCAGCTCACCAGAAGGGGCGCAGCCCCAGCATTTT
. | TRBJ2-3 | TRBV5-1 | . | CASSWGPGADTQYF | TGCGCCAGCAGCTGGGGCCCTGGGGCAGATACGCAGTATTTT
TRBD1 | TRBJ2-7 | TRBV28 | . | CASSQPPGTGFSYEQYF | TGTGCCAGCAGTCAACCCCCCGGGACAGGGTTCTCCTACGAGCAGTACTTC
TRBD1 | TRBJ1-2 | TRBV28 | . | CASTSRLGQGSLFNYGYTF | TGTGCCAGCACTTCCAGATTGGGACAGGGGTCCCTTTTTAACTATGGCTACACCTTC
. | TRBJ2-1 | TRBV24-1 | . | CATTKGGGSNEQFF | TGTGCCACCACTAAGGGAGGGGGGAGTAATGAGCAGTTCTTC
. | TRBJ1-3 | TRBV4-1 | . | CASGPTVGVSGNTIYF | TGCGCCAGCGGACCCACCGTGGGGGTTTCTGGAAACACCATATATTTT
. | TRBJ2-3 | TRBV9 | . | CASRPPGAGSTDTQYF | TGTGCCAGCAGGCCACCCGGTGCAGGGTCTACAGATACGCAGTATTTT
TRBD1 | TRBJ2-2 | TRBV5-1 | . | CASSEGQGGQYTGELFF | TGCGCCAGCAGCGAGGGACAGGGGGGACAGTACACCGGGGAGCTGTTTTTT
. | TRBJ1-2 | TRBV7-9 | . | CASTEGTGTGYTF | TGTGCCAGCACCGAAGGAACCGGAACTGGCTACACCTTC
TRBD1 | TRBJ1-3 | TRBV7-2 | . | CASSTRDRDPIYF | TGTGCCAGCAGCACCCGGGACAGGGACCCCATATATTTT
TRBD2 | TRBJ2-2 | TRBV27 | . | CASSLGTSGNTGELFF | TGTGCCAGCAGTCTGGGGACTAGCGGGAACACCGGGGAGCTGTTTTTT
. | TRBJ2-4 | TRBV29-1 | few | CSVDSGGSENIQYF | TGCAGCGTTGATTCAGGTGGAAGTGAAAACATTCAGTACTTC
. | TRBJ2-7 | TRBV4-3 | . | CASSQEGHTSYEQYF | TGCGCCAGCAGCCAAGAAGGGCATACCTCCTACGAGCAGTACTTC
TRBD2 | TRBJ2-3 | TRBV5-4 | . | CASSLRREISTDTQYF | TGTGCCAGCAGCTTAAGGCGGGAGATTAGCACAGATACGCAGTATTTT
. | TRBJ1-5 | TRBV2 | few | CASSAGQYQPQHF | TGTGCCAGCAGTGCTGGACAGTATCAGCCCCAGCATTTT
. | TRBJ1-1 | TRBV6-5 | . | CASSPTGNTEAFF | TGTGCCAGCAGTCCTACAGGGAACACTGAAGCTTTCTTT
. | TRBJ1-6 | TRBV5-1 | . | CASSLDGGNSPLHF | TGCGCCAGCAGCCTGGACGGAGGGAATTCACCCCTCCACTTT